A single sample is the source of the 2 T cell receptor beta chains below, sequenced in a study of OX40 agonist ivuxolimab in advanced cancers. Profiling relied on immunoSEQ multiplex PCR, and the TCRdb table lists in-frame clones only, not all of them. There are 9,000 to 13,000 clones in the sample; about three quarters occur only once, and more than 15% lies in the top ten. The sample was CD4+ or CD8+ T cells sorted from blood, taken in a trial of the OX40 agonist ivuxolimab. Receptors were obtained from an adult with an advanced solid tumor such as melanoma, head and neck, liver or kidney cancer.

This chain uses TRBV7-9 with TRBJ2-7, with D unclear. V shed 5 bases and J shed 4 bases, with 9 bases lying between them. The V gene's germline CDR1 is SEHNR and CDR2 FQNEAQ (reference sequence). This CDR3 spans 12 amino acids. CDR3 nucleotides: TGTGCCAGCAGCATCGACGGTTACGAGCAGTACTTC. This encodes CASSIDGYEQYF.

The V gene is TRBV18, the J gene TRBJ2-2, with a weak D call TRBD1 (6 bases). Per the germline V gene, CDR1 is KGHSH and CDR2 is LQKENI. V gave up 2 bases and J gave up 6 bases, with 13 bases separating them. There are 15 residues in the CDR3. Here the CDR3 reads CASSPEDSASGELFF. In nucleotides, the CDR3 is TGTGCCAGCTCACCAGAGGACAGTGCGTCCGGGGAGCTGTTTTTT.